The clone carrying this TCR beta chain was counted only a few times. Antigen: not known. CDR3 length: 16 residues. V was clipped by 6 bases and J by 7 bases; unmatched bases: 12. CDR1 SEHNR and CDR2 FQNEAQ come from the germline V gene (reference sequence). TCRdb re-called the RT-PCR reads through MiXCR, storing one row per CDR3 protein. The sample lists 650,000 or so distinct CDR3 sequences; 14% were seen once. The data were taken from a study of response to subunit inactivated influenza vaccine. Study-level points and caveats: Authors proposed each seasonal influenza vaccination draws in few new T cells.

The sample here was PBMCs from blood, taken roughly 2 weeks before vaccination. This chain connects TRBV7-9 to TRBJ2-5, with TRBD1 matching 12 bases. The receptor's source is a man aged 45-65 years who received an inactivated influenza vaccine. CDR3 in DNA: TGTGCCAGCAGTTCTCCGGGACAGGGGGCCTTAGGGACCCAGTACTTC. Encoded protein: CASSSPGQGALGTQYF.